The present T cell receptor beta chain was sequenced within a study of shared clonotypes between healthy human individuals. The wider study: Two women and a few men aged 18 to 49 served as donors. For every donor, three CD4 naive, three CD4 memory, two CD8 naive and one CD8 memory plates were used.

It was CD45RO-negative cells, positively selected for CCR7, that made up naive CD8 cells, with terminally differentiated effector memory CD45RA+ cells excluded. Study findings and constraints: Generally, estimated richness proved larger in naive subsets than it did in memory subsets.

The authors' processing: As immunoSEQ supplied junction-only sequences (without quality scores), filtering differed. Repertoires were generated with immunoSEQ multiplex PCR, while TCRdb's copy carries only in-frame clones and drops some. V and J calls and clone size follow that table, whereas D and trimming were derived from the DNA. This table has some 800,000 clones, 80% to 95% appearing once. From germline, CDR1 is SEHNR and CDR2 FQNEAQ (reference sequence). V lost 2 bases and J lost 0; bases outside the gene matches: 4. The CDR3 runs to 16 residues. Worth noting for this clone: Antigen: not known.

The sequenced sample consisted of naive CD8+ T cells sorted from blood. The source of this sequence is a man under 40 in good health. This sequence joins TRBV7-9 and TRBJ2-3, with 8 bases matching TRBD2. CDR3 DNA sequence: TGTGCCAGCAGCTTATTAGCGGGATCTAGCACAGATACGCAGTATTTT. It translates to CASSLLAGSSTDTQYF.